This T cell receptor (beta chain) was identified during a study of monozygotic twins with inflammatory bowel disease (dated by TCRdb to between 2017 and 2020). For the wider study: A total of roughly 28 monozygotic twin pairs were included in the full study, comprising nine German pairs (four IBD-concordant, five IBD-discordant) and 19 IBD-discordant Danish pairs. Disease-associated traits were sought mainly through comparisons between IBD patients and their genetically identical healthy co-twins within discordant pairs. Each individual had, on average, about 151 000 unique TCRalpha sequences and 181 000 unique TCRbeta sequences available for analysis.

The germline V gene encodes CDR1 GTSNPN and CDR2 SVGIG (reference sequence). CDR3 length: 13 amino acids, cysteine to phenylalanine. DNA for this receptor is not on file. Library preparation used 5' RACE. Preparation of each TCR library used 3,500 to 4,500 ng of total RNA. For each sample, cDNA synthesis was carried out in eight separate reactions using SMARTScribe reverse transcriptase. Unique molecular identifiers containing a 6-nucleotide sample barcode were introduced through template switching during cDNA synthesis. Amplification of TCRalpha and TCRbeta cDNA involved two nested PCRs of 16 and 9 cycles, and each PCR was followed by bead purification. Before amplification, the cDNA was treated with uracil DNA-glycosylase and purified using the QIAquick PCR purification kit. The second PCR added Illumina TruSeq-compatible adapters along with sample-specific barcodes. TapeStation and Qubit were used to check library quality and concentration, and roughly 5.5 ng of each library was pooled. Sequencing of pooled libraries was carried out on an Illumina HiSeq2500 single-index Rapid Run using 2 x 100 bp reads and custom sequencing primers. Per the authors' processing: MiGEC version 1.2.6 was used for UMI-based consensus assembly, which corrected PCR and sequencing errors. V(D)J alignment, clonotype assembly and CDR3 extraction were performed with MiXCR version 2.1.1. Gene usage, clonotype sharing and MAIT/NKT TCR abundance were normalised by analysing the top 1000, 10 000 and 20 000 clonotypes per sample. Diversity was computed as the inverse Simpson index with the vegan R package after downsampling to 27 000 UMIs. Paired Mann-Whitney U tests were applied to discordant twin pairs, and Benjamini-Hochberg correction was used for multiple testing. With the reads reprocessed by TCRdb, a single entry stands for each CDR3 protein sequence and no DNA is reported. These V and J calls are TCRdb output, not the study's own analysis. Per the sample table, the count is approximately 390,000 distinct CDR3 sequences. The ten most abundant clones make up 2% to 3% of the sample.

From each donor, an approximately 2.5 ml peripheral blood sample was collected into PAXgene tubes and kept at -80 degrees C. Without T cell sorting, total RNA was isolated from whole blood using the PAXgene blood miRNA kit on an automated QIAcube. Deep TCRalpha and TCRbeta repertoire profiling with unique molecular barcoding was performed on peripheral blood of monozygotic twin pairs concordant or discordant for inflammatory bowel disease. Smoking habits were recorded for all twin pairs, with individuals classified as current, former or never smokers. General study outcomes and caveats: TCRbeta repertoire diversity, by inverse Simpson index, was decreased in IBD patients compared with their healthy co-twins. Fewer clonotypes were shared with other individuals by IBD patients than by healthy twins, most markedly in patients showing signs of disease activity. Different T cell subtypes could not be distinguished in the analysis. No single strong signal or clonotype linked to IBD turned up in the results, so the idea that one exists was not supported. Repertoire similarity did not differ between concordant and discordant twins, possibly due to limited statistical power. Differing immunosuppressive treatments among patients may have added background noise and inter-individual variability to the repertoires.

Notes on this clonotype: Its antigen is still unknown.

Sequencing was performed on blood. The chain couples TRBV30 to TRBJ2-3; TCRdb picks TRBD2, but there is no DNA to check that call. The receptor was isolated from a human donor with ulcerative colitis or Crohn's disease, or a healthy co-twin of an affected twin (not recorded which). The CDR3 protein is CAWSRRASDTQYF.